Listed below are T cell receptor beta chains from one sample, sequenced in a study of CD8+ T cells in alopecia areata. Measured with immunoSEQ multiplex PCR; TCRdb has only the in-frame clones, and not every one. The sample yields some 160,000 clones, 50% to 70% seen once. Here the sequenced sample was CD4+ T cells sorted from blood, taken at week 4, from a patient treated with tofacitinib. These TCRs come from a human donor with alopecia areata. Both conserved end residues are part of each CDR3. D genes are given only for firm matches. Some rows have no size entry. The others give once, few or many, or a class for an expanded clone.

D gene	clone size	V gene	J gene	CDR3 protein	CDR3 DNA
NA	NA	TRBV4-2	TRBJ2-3	CASSQQTLGGDTQYF	TGTGCCAGCAGCCAACAGACACTAGGGGGAGATACGCAGTATTTT
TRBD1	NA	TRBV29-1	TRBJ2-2	CSVGDRDTGELFF	TGCAGCGTTGGGGACAGGGATACCGGGGAGCTGTTTTTT
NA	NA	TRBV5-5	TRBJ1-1	CASSPGSATNTEAFF	TGTGCCAGCAGCCCGGGTAGTGCGACCAACACTGAAGCTTTCTTT
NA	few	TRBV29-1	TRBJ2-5	CSLAEGYETQYF	TGCAGCCTCGCCGAGGGGTACGAGACCCAGTACTTC
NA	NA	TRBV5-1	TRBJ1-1	CASSSGGVNTEAFF	TGCGCCAGCAGCTCCGGGGGGGTGAACACTGAAGCTTTCTTT
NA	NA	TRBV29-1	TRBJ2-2	CSVQGGFVPGELFF	TGCAGCGTACAGGGTGGGTTCGTCCCCGGGGAGCTGTTTTTT
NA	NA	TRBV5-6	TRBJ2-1	CASSRWDLSDEQFF	TGTGCCAGCAGTAGATGGGACCTCTCCGATGAGCAGTTCTTC
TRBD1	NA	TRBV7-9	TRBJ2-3	CASSSLLGQGVSTDTQYF	TGTGCCAGCAGCTCCCTCCTCGGACAGGGGGTCTCCACAGATACGCAGTATTTT
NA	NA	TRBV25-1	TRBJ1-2	CASSELESGAFGYTF	TGTGCCAGCAGTGAATTGGAATCCGGGGCGTTTGGCTACACCTTC
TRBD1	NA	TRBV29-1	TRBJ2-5	CSVAGQGTGETQYF	TGCAGCGTTGCGGGACAGGGTACGGGGGAGACCCAGTACTTC
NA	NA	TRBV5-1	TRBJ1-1	CASSLDPRGTEAFF	TGCGCCAGCAGCTTGGACCCCAGGGGCACTGAAGCTTTCTTT
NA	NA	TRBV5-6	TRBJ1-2	CASSLRDYGYTF	TGTGCCAGCAGCTTACGAGACTATGGCTACACCTTC
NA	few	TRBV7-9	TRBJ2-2	CASSLDSYTGELFF	TGTGCCAGCAGCTTAGACAGTTACACCGGGGAGCTGTTTTTT
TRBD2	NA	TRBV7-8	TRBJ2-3	CASSLTGTSSDTQYF	TGTGCCAGCAGCTTAACCGGGACTAGCTCAGATACGCAGTATTTT
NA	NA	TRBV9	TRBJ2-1	CASSPARSYNEQFF	TGTGCCAGCAGCCCAGCGAGGTCCTACAATGAGCAGTTCTTC
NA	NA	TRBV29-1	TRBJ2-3	CSVRGGPQGTDTQYF	TGCAGCGTTCGTGGGGGGCCTCAGGGCACAGATACGCAGTATTTT
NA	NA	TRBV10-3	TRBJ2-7	CAISRAQMLSYEQYF	TGTGCCATCAGTAGGGCCCAAATGCTCTCCTACGAGCAGTACTTC
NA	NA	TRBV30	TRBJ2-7	CAWSVGYEQYF	TGTGCCTGGAGTGTCGGTTACGAGCAGTACTTC
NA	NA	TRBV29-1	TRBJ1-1	CSVLTSGGTEAFF	TGCAGCGTTCTGACATCGGGGGGCACTGAAGCTTTCTTT
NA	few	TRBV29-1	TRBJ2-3	CSSRRGIGTDTQYF	TGCAGCTCCCGTCGGGGGATTGGCACAGATACGCAGTATTTT
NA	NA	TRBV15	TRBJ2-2	CATLRSAANTGELFF	TGTGCCACCCTCCGGAGCGCTGCGAACACCGGGGAGCTGTTTTTT
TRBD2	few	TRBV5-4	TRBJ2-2	CASSLRGGAGAGELFF	TGTGCCAGCAGCTTACGCGGGGGGGCCGGAGCCGGGGAGCTGTTTTTT
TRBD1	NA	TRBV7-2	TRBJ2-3	CASSAPQGATDTQYF	TGTGCCAGCAGCGCCCCCCAGGGGGCAACAGATACGCAGTATTTT